Listed below are T cell receptor beta chains from one sample, sequenced in a study of T cells in Graves' hyperthyroidism and ophthalmopathy. Using its own MiXCR run on the multiplex PCR reads, TCRdb lists one record per CDR3 protein. In the table there are 490,000 or so distinct CDR3 sequences, about 20% of which are singletons. Sequenced sample: blood. All receptors come from a woman aged 65 to 85 with Graves' ophthalmopathy. Each CDR3 is given with its conserved first and last residue. Fields, in order: CDR3 protein, CDR3 DNA, V gene, D gene, clone size, J gene. The D gene is left open where the match is weak. Size values are once, few and many counts, or a class for expanded clones, and some rows have none.

CATNMGAFNQPQHF,TGTGCCACCAATATGGGAGCCTTCAATCAGCCCCAGCATTTT,TRBV7-8,-,-,TRBJ1-5
CSVETGGSYEQYF,TGCAGCGTTGAAACAGGGGGATCCTACGAGCAGTACTTC,TRBV29-1,TRBD1,few,TRBJ2-7
CASSQRTAKETQYF,TGTGCCAGCAGCCAACGGACAGCAAAAGAGACCCAGTACTTC,TRBV5-6,-,-,TRBJ2-5
CASSLNTGVDEAFF,TGTGCCAGCTCACTAAATACAGGGGTGGATGAAGCTTTCTTT,TRBV18,TRBD1,few,TRBJ1-1
CASRGTSSTDTQYF,TGTGCCAGCCGGGGAACTAGCAGCACAGATACGCAGTATTTT,TRBV3-1,-,-,TRBJ2-3
CASSQVSGSGAETQYF,TGTGCCAGCAGCCAAGTGAGCGGGAGCGGCGCGGAGACCCAGTACTTC,TRBV3-1,TRBD2,many,TRBJ2-5
CASSLGRTGTEAFF,TGTGCCAGCAGCTTAGGGCGGACGGGGACTGAAGCTTTCTTT,TRBV7-2,-,few,TRBJ1-1
CASGWSGTGFSPLHF,TGTGCCAGCGGTTGGTCCGGGACAGGGTTCTCACCCCTCCACTTT,TRBV12-3/TRBV12-4,TRBD1,-,TRBJ1-6
CASSPKKTGAGELFF,TGTGCCAGCAGCCCGAAAAAGACAGGGGCCGGGGAGCTGTTTTTT,TRBV7-9,TRBD1,-,TRBJ2-2
CASSSARGFNQPQHF,TGTGCCAGCAGCTCGGCACGGGGGTTTAATCAGCCCCAGCATTTT,TRBV5-6,-,-,TRBJ1-5
CASRTGTSVFTDTQYF,TGTGCCAGCAGGACCGGGACTAGCGTCTTCACAGATACGCAGTATTTT,TRBV6-1,TRBD2,-,TRBJ2-3
CASSQEGLSNYGYTF,TGTGCCAGCAGCCAAGAGGGACTTAGTAACTATGGCTACACCTTC,TRBV3-1,-,many,TRBJ1-2
CASSLELAGTAQYF,TGCGCCAGCAGCTTGGAACTCGCTGGAACGGCCCAGTACTTC,TRBV5-1,-,-,TRBJ2-5
CASSETGGWDEQFF,TGTGCCAGCAGTGAGACAGGGGGTTGGGATGAGCAGTTCTTC,TRBV2,TRBD1,many,TRBJ2-1
CATSDTGTDGYTF,TGTGCCACCAGTGACACCGGGACAGACGGCTACACCTTC,TRBV24-1,TRBD1,-,TRBJ1-2
CASSEAMTPTGNEQFF,TGTGCCAGCAGTGAAGCGATGACGCCCACCGGGAATGAGCAGTTCTTC,TRBV2,-,many,TRBJ2-1
CASSQVPYEQYF,TGTGCCAGCAGCCAAGTCCCGTACGAGCAGTACTTC,TRBV3-1,-,few,TRBJ2-7
CASKDGSEQFF,TGTGCCAGCAAGGATGGATCTGAGCAGTTCTTC,TRBV3-1,-,-,TRBJ2-1
CASSQGPLSGEADTQYF,TGTGCCAGCAGCCAAGGCCCCTTATCGGGAGAAGCAGATACGCAGTATTTT,TRBV4-2,-,-,TRBJ2-3
CAGPLQGTTGELFF,TGTGCCGGGCCACTACAGGGGACCACCGGGGAGCTGTTTTTT,TRBV30,TRBD1,-,TRBJ2-2
CASGLVQVKHSYNEQFF,TGTGCTAGTGGTTTGGTACAGGTCAAACATTCGTACAATGAGCAGTTCTTC,TRBV12-5,-,many,TRBJ2-1
CASSYVNSGKVTQYF,TGTGCCAGCAGTTACGTTAATAGTGGGAAGGTGACCCAGTACTTC,TRBV6-5,-,many,TRBJ2-5
CASSQVAGKGEQYF,TGTGCCAGCAGCCAAGTCGCAGGGAAAGGCGAGCAGTACTTC,TRBV3-1,-,-,TRBJ2-7
CASSFRTQRETQYF,TGTGCCAGCAGCTTCAGGACCCAGCGGGAGACCCAGTACTTC,TRBV7-8,-,-,TRBJ2-5
CASSQVGLAGRDEQFF,TGTGCCAGCAGCCAAGTCGGGCTAGCGGGGCGGGATGAGCAGTTCTTC,TRBV4-2,TRBD2,-,TRBJ2-1
CASSALTSGSYEQYF,TGTGCCAGCAGTGCGCTGACTAGCGGGAGCTACGAGCAGTACTTC,TRBV27,TRBD2,-,TRBJ2-7
CAWSRGRSGGYNEQFF,TGTGCCTGGAGTAGGGGCAGGAGCGGGGGCTACAATGAGCAGTTCTTC,TRBV30,TRBD2,few,TRBJ2-1